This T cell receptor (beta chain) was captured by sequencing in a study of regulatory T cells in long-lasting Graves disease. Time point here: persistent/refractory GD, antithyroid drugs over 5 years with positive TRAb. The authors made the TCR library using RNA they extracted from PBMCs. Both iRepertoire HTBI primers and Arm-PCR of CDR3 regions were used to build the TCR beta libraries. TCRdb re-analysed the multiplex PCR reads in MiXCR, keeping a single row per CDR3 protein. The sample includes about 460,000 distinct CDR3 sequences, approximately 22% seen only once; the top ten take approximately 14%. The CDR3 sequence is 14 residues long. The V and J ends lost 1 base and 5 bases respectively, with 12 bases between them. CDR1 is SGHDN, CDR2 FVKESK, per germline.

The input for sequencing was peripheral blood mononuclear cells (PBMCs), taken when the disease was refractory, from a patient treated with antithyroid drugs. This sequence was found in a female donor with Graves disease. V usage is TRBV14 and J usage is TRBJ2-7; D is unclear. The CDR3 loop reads CASSQVGGWNEQYF. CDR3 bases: TGTGCCAGCAGCCAAGTGGGCGGTTGGAACGAGCAGTACTTC.